A single sample gave rise to the 29 T cell receptor beta chains below, sequenced in a study of OX40 agonist ivuxolimab in advanced cancers. The table came from immunoSEQ multiplex PCR; TCRdb's copy has only in-frame clones and leaves some out. This repertoire shows 35,000 to 45,000 clones, roughly nine tenths found once; its top ten account for about 30%. Sequencing used CD4+ or CD8+ T cells sorted from blood, obtained in a trial of the OX40 agonist ivuxolimab. These receptors originate from an adult with an advanced solid tumor such as melanoma, head and neck, liver or kidney cancer.

V is TRBV5-4 and J is TRBJ1-2; D not certain. V lost 1 base to trimming and J lost 7 bases, with 14 bases between them. Germline loops: CDR1 SGHNT, CDR2 YYREEE (reference sequence). The CDR3 loop spans 14 amino acids. The chain's CDR3 is CASSLPSAPFGYTF. The CDR3 DNA is TGTGCCAGCAGCTTGCCCAGTGCCCCTTTTGGCTACACCTTC.

In DNA form, the CDR3 reads TGTGCCAGCAATAGGTTATCCGGGGGTAATCAGCCCCAGCATTTT. Its protein product is CASNRLSGGNQPQHF. The V call is TRBV6-1, the J call TRBJ1-5; weak D call: TRBD1 (5 bases). The CDR3 is made up of 15 amino acids. In germline, CDR1 is MNHNS, CDR2 SASEGT. Trimming left V 7 bases short and J 4 bases short, with 17 bases between.

This rearrangement joins TRBV4-2 to TRBJ1-5, with TRBD1 matching over 9 bases. Trimming took 0 bases from V and 3 from J; bases not matched to a gene: 6. The CDR3 loop spans 17 amino acids. CDR1 is LGHNA and CDR2 is YNFKEQ in the germline V gene. The CDR3 sequence: CASSQDGRTGANQPQHF. The CDR3, as DNA: TGTGCCAGCAGCCAAGATGGCCGGACAGGGGCCAATCAGCCCCAGCATTTT.

J is TRBJ1-2 and V is TRBV15; D possibly corresponds to TRBD1 (6 bases). CDR1 LNHNV and CDR2 YYDKDF come from the germline V gene (reference sequence). V lost 6 bases, J lost 1 base, and 15 bases lay in between. This CDR3 is built from 15 residues. CDR3 DNA sequence: TGTGCCACCAGTGTACTACCGGGACATAACTATGGCTACACCTTC. Translation: CATSVLPGHNYGYTF. Together with reference TRBV15 and TRBJ1-2, the CDR3 gives the full variable domain: DAMVIQNPRYQVTQFGKPVTLSCSQTLNHNVMYWYQQKSSQAPKLLFHYYDKDFNNEADTPDNFQSRRPNTSFCFLDIRSPGLGDTAMYLCATSVLPGHNYGYTFGSGTRLTVV.

This CDR3 is CASRTGVAGNTIYF. As DNA, the CDR3 is TGCGCCAGCAGAACAGGGGTAGCTGGAAACACCATATATTTT. V usage is TRBV4-3 and J usage is TRBJ1-3, with 7 bases fitting TRBD1. With 6 bases clipped from V and 2 bases from J, the junction kept 4 bases outside the gene matches. Germline-derived CDR1 and CDR2 are LGHNA and YSLEER. The CDR3 has 14 amino acids.

The V and J genes are TRBV2 and TRBJ2-7; D possibly corresponds to TRBD2 (6 bases). Trimming removed 4 bases from V and 4 bases from J, with 11 bases in between. The CDR3 consists of 13 residues. The germline V gene encodes CDR1 SNHLY and CDR2 FYNNEI. In nucleotides, the CDR3 is TGTGCCAGCAGTGTAGCGGAAACTTACGAGCAGTACTTC. Translated: CASSVAETYEQYF.

V usage is TRBV11-1 and J usage is TRBJ1-1; TRBD1 is a possible D gene (6 bases). V dropped 5 bases and J dropped 8 bases, with 15 bases sitting between them. The CDR3 is 13 amino acids. The germline V gene encodes CDR1 SGHAT and CDR2 FQDESV (reference sequence). CDR3 sequence reads: CASSPSGGAEAFF. For the CDR3, the DNA is TGTGCCAGCAGCCCTAGTGGGGGGGCCGAAGCTTTCTTT. The full variable domain, its missing parts supplied by reference TRBV11-1 and TRBJ1-1, is EAEVAQSPRYKITEKSQAVAFWCDPISGHATLYWYRQILGQGPELLVQFQDESVVDDSQLPKDRFSAERLKGVDSTLKIQPAELGDSAMYLCASSPSGGAEAFFGQGTRLTVV.

The V gene is TRBV29-1, the J gene TRBJ1-1; no definite D call. Per the germline V gene, CDR1 is SQVTM and CDR2 is ANQGSEA. This CDR3 has 15 amino acids. V was pared by 2 bases and J by 1 base, with 14 bases between. The DNA of the CDR3 is TGCAGCGTTGAACCTTCCTGGGCTTCGAACACTGAAGCTTTCTTT. It translates to CSVEPSWASNTEAFF.

The rearrangement links TRBV7-9 to TRBJ2-3; 7 positions match TRBD2. CDR1 SEHNR and CDR2 FQNEAQ come from the germline V gene (reference sequence). This CDR3 region has 14 residues. J lost 6 bases, V lost 3 bases, and 6 bases had no gene match. The CDR3 DNA reads TGTGCCAGCAGCTTTCTGCGGGAGATGGATACGCAGTATTTT. It is translated as CASSFLREMDTQYF.

The chain employs TRBV4-3 and TRBJ1-1; no reliable D call. Germline CDR1 is LGHNA and CDR2 is YSLEER. This CDR3 spans 14 amino acids. V lost 0 bases, J lost 5 bases, and 10 bases lay in between. CDR3 in DNA: TGCGCCAGCAGCCAAGAACCCCGGGGAACTGAAGCTTTCTTT. This encodes CASSQEPRGTEAFF.

The V and J genes are TRBV10-2 and TRBJ2-1, with TRBD2 as a possible D gene (6 bases). The CDR3 covers 15 residues. CDR1 is WSHSY, CDR2 SAAADI, per germline. Trimming took off 6 bases at V and 7 bases at J, with 19 bases between the two ends. The CDR3 DNA is TGCGCCAGCAGCGCCGGGACTCTTTTTAGGAATGAGCAGTTCTTC. It encodes CASSAGTLFRNEQFF.

The chain carries TRBV7-9 and TRBJ2-1; 8 bases line up with TRBD2. The CDR3 is made up of 15 amino acids. CDR1 is SEHNR and CDR2 is FQNEAQ in the germline V gene (reference sequence). V lost 4 bases to trimming and J lost 1 base; unmatched junction nucleotides: 3. CDR3: CASSSQRGSYNEQFF. CDR3 nucleotide sequence: TGTGCCAGCAGCTCGCAGCGGGGGTCCTACAATGAGCAGTTCTTC.

This sequence joins TRBV7-9 and TRBJ2-7; 7 positions agree with TRBD1. The length of the CDR3 is 15 residues. V lost 2 bases to trimming and J lost 0 bases; unmatched junction nucleotides: 4. Germline values: CDR1 SEHNR, CDR2 FQNEAQ (reference sequence). The CDR3 coding sequence is TGTGCCAGCAGCTTAAGACAGGGTTCCTCCTACGAGCAGTACTTC. This codes for CASSLRQGSSYEQYF.

The chain links TRBV5-1 to TRBJ2-1; 9 bases agree with TRBD2. CDR3 length: 16 amino acids. CDR1 is SGHRS and CDR2 is YFSETQ in the germline V gene. After removal of 5 bases from V and 4 bases from J, the junction contained 10 bases not matched to a gene. CDR3 residues: CASRPGAGGRYNEQFF. The DNA of the CDR3 is TGCGCCAGCAGACCCGGTGCGGGAGGGAGATACAATGAGCAGTTCTTC. Filled out from reference TRBV5-1 and TRBJ2-1, the complete variable domain reads KAGVTQTPRYLIKTRGQQVTLSCSPISGHRSVSWYQQTPGQGLQFLFEYFSETQRNKGNFPGRFSGRQFSNSRSEMNVSTLELGDSALYLCASRPGAGGRYNEQFFGPGTRLTVL.

V gene TRBV15 combines with J gene TRBJ1-1; D may be TRBD1 (5 bases). Germline V gene lookup returns CDR1 LNHNV and CDR2 YYDKDF (reference sequence). Between the trimmed V and J ends, which lost 3 bases and 6 bases, there was a span of 17 bases. The CDR3 is 15 residues long. CDR3 residues: CATSRGRDLFSEAFF. The CDR3 DNA reads as TGTGCCACCAGCAGGGGACGGGATTTGTTTTCTGAAGCTTTCTTT.

The CDR3 loop is CASSRYHEGTETQYF. The CDR3, as DNA: TGTGCCAGCAGTCGCTATCATGAGGGGACAGAGACCCAGTACTTC. The chain is built from TRBV28 and TRBJ2-5; D is possibly TRBD1 or TRBD2 (5 bases each). V dropped 5 bases and J dropped 4 bases, with 17 bases sitting between them. CDR1 MDHEN and CDR2 SYDVKM come from the germline V gene. The CDR3 totals 15 residues. Based on the CDR3 plus reference TRBV28 and TRBJ2-5, the full variable domain is DVKVTQSSRYLVKRTGEKVFLECVQDMDHENMFWYRQDPGLGLRLIYFSYDVKMKEKGDIPEGYSVSREKKERFSLILESASTNQTSMYLCASSRYHEGTETQYFGPGTRLLVL.

The V gene is TRBV7-3, the J gene TRBJ2-1, with 8 bases identical to TRBD2. Trimming took 0 bases from V and 9 from J; bases not matched to a gene: 16. Germline lookup yields CDR1 SGHTA and CDR2 FQGTGA. The CDR3 totals 18 residues. As DNA, the CDR3 is TGTGCCAGCAGCTTAACAGGACCGGGACTAGTTATGACTAGTGAGCAGTTCTTC. Translating it yields CASSLTGPGLVMTSEQFF.

V is TRBV9 and J is TRBJ2-6; unclear D gene. In germline, CDR1 is SGDLS, CDR2 YYNGEE. The CDR3 has 15 residues. Trimming cost V 0 bases and J 0 bases, with 4 bases left between them. The CDR3 coding sequence is TGTGCCAGCAGCGTAGGAAGCTCTGGGGCCAACGTCCTGACTTTC. It is translated as CASSVGSSGANVLTF.

The genes are TRBV5-5 and TRBJ2-7; a possible D gene is TRBD2 (6 bases). There are 14 residues in the CDR3. Looked up from germline, CDR1 is SGHKS and CDR2 is YYEKEE (reference sequence). V was shortened by 4 bases and J by 4 bases, with 15 bases between the two germline ends. CDR3 DNA: TGTGCCAGCAGCCCCGCCAGACTAGATTACGAGCAGTACTTC. Its translation: CASSPARLDYEQYF.

The chain carries TRBV27 and TRBJ2-2; the match to TRBD2 covers 12 bases. Germline values: CDR1 MNHEY, CDR2 SMNVEV (reference sequence). Trimming removed 5 bases from V and 4 bases from J; junction bases left unmatched: 5. The CDR3 is 16 amino acids. CDR3: CASSQLTSGGTGELFF. CDR3 nucleotides: TGTGCCAGCAGTCAACTGACTAGCGGGGGCACCGGGGAGCTGTTTTTT.

The chain joins TRBV7-8 to TRBJ2-1, with a possible D match to TRBD2 (5 bases). CDR1 and CDR2 (germline): SGHVS, FQNEAQ. The CDR3 covers 14 residues. With 3 bases removed from V and 9 bases from J, the gap between germline ends came to 15 bases. This chain's CDR3 is CASSFFNSEGEQFF. The DNA for the CDR3 is TGTGCCAGCAGCTTCTTTAATAGCGAGGGTGAGCAGTTCTTC.

The chain combines TRBV13 with TRBJ1-3, with D uncertain. CDR1 is PRHDT, CDR2 FYEKMQ, per germline (reference sequence). V was cut by 5 bases and J by 2 bases, with 19 bases left in between. The CDR3 loop spans 17 amino acids. The CDR3 DNA reads as TGTGCCAGCAGCCCTCTGGGGAGTGGGGAGCCTGGAAACACCATATATTTT. Translating gives CASSPLGSGEPGNTIYF.

The rearrangement uses TRBV27 and TRBJ2-3; unclear D gene. Per germline, CDR1 MNHEY and CDR2 SMNVEV (reference sequence). V was trimmed by 4 bases and J by 4 bases, leaving 9 bases between them. The CDR3 is 13 amino acids. CDR3 nucleotides: TGTGCCAGCAGTTGGGGTCTCGCAGATACGCAGTATTTT. It yields the protein CASSWGLADTQYF.

The sample holds one count of this clone. The genes are TRBV28 and TRBJ1-1, with D unclear. CDR1 and CDR2 (germline): MDHEN, SYDVKM. The V end lost 3 bases, the J end lost 3 bases, and 5 bases lay between the germline ends. This CDR3 comprises 12 residues. The CDR3 reads CASSLDDTEAFF. CDR3 DNA: TGTGCCAGCAGTTTGGATGACACTGAAGCTTTCTTT. Full variable domain (remainder filled in from reference TRBV28 and TRBJ1-1): DVKVTQSSRYLVKRTGEKVFLECVQDMDHENMFWYRQDPGLGLRLIYFSYDVKMKEKGDIPEGYSVSREKKERFSLILESASTNQTSMYLCASSLDDTEAFFGQGTRLTVV.

The chain joins TRBV15 to TRBJ1-4; D is possibly TRBD1 (5 bases). The CDR3 is 15 amino acids. With 0 bases removed from V and 0 bases from J, the gap between germline ends came to 5 bases. Germline CDR1 is LNHNV and CDR2 is YYDKDF (reference sequence). This CDR3 reads CATSRDRATNEKLFF. CDR3 bases: TGTGCCACCAGCAGAGACAGGGCAACTAATGAAAAACTGTTTTTT.

The gene calls are TRBV29-1 and TRBJ2-5, with 7 nucleotides matching TRBD1. Losses at the gene ends were 3 bases for V and 5 bases for J; bases not matched to a gene: 6. This CDR3 spans 13 amino acids. The germline CDR1 and CDR2 sequences are SQVTM and ANQGSEA. This chain's CDR3 is CSVEAGGRETQYF. In nucleotides, the CDR3 is TGCAGCGTTGAGGCAGGGGGTAGGGAGACCCAGTACTTC.

The chain combines TRBV5-6 with TRBJ2-7, with D possibly TRBD1 on 5 matching bases. Germline values: CDR1 SGHDT, CDR2 YYEEEE. This CDR3 comprises 14 residues. The V gene lost 7 bases and the J gene lost 5 bases, with 19 bases spanning the gap. The CDR3 loop is CASQRWVGLDEQYF. DNA of the CDR3: TGTGCCAGCCAGCGTTGGGTGGGGCTGGACGAGCAGTACTTC.

This clone was seen a single time. The J gene is TRBJ2-1, the V gene TRBV19, with 10 bases lining up with TRBD2. Germline V lookup: CDR1 LNHDA, CDR2 SQIVND (reference sequence). The CDR3 loop spans 16 amino acids. V trimming: 3 bases; J trimming: 2 bases; junction bases outside the gene matches: 4. The CDR3 DNA reads TGTGCCAGTAGTATTCCTAGCGGGAGACCCTACAATGAGCAGTTCTTC. Its protein is CASSIPSGRPYNEQFF. Full variable domain (remainder filled in from reference TRBV19 and TRBJ2-1): DGGITQSPKYLFRKEGQNVTLSCEQNLNHDAMYWYRQDPGQGLRLIYYSQIVNDFQKGDIAEGYSVSREKKESFPLTVTSAQKNPTAFYLCASSIPSGRPYNEQFFGPGTRLTVL.

The rearrangement uses TRBV19 and TRBJ1-5, with D unresolved. CDR1 and CDR2 (germline): LNHDA, SQIVND (reference sequence). The CDR3 spans 14 residues. Trimming left V 5 bases short and J 4 bases short, with 12 bases between. This CDR3 reads CASSVALLNQPQHF. Here the CDR3 DNA reads TGTGCCAGTAGTGTCGCTCTTCTGAATCAGCCCCAGCATTTT.